The 8 T cell receptor beta chains below all came from one sample that was sequenced in a study of molecular identifiers for immune sequencing clone quantification. TCRdb reprocessed the PCR reads with MiXCR, giving one entry per CDR3 protein. The table lists around 65,000 distinct CDR3 sequences, about a sixth of them singletons. Specimen: naive CD8+ T cells from blood, with Jurkat cell RNA spiked in. The subset denotes: FACS-sorted CD8+CD4-CCR7+CD45RA+ naive T cells. These receptors came from a human donor in good health. Some libraries in this study had Jurkat cell RNA spiked in.

This clonotype was detected ten times or more. The chain combines TRBV6-2 or TRBV6-3 with TRBJ2-1; the match to TRBD2 covers 7 bases. The CDR3 covers 16 residues. Germline-derived CDR1 and CDR2 are MNHEY and SVGEGT. J gave up 2 bases and V 6 bases, and 10 bases lay outside the gene matches. In DNA, the CDR3 is TGTGCCAGCAGAATACTACCGGGACTAACCTACAATGAGCAGTTCTTC. Encoded protein: CASRILPGLTYNEQFF.

This clonotype was recorded many times. The rearrangement joins TRBV6-5 to TRBJ2-3; TRBD2 is a possible D gene (6 bases). Trimming left V 0 bases short and J 4 bases short, with 11 bases between. The CDR3 has 15 residues. Germline lookup yields CDR1 MNHEY and CDR2 SVGAGI. The CDR3 DNA follows: TGTGCCAGCAGTTACTCCGTTAGCGGACCAGATACGCAGTATTTT. This sequence encodes CASSYSVSGPDTQYF.

This clonotype was recorded at least ten times. J is TRBJ2-3 and V is TRBV11-2, with D perhaps matching TRBD2 (6 bases). The CDR3 is 15 amino acids. V dropped 3 bases and J dropped 5 bases, with 15 bases sitting between them. The germline gives CDR1 SGHAT, CDR2 FQNNGV. CDR3 bases: TGTGCCAGCAGCTTCGGGGACGGGAGACGAGATACGCAGTATTTT. The encoded protein is CASSFGDGRRDTQYF.

This clonotype was recorded at least ten times. This sequence joins TRBV7-9 and TRBJ2-7, with D perhaps given as TRBD1 or TRBD2 (5 bases each). The V end lost 5 bases, the J end lost 6 bases, and 11 bases lay between the germline ends. CDR1 is SEHNR and CDR2 is FQNEAQ in the germline V gene (reference sequence). CDR3 length equals 12 residues. The DNA for the CDR3 is TGTGCCAGCAGCATAGACGGGACCGAGCAGTACTTC. Protein sequence: CASSIDGTEQYF.

This clonotype showed up many times. This sequence joins TRBV7-9 and TRBJ1-2; D unclear. In germline, CDR1 is SEHNR, CDR2 FQNEAQ (reference sequence). Trimming stripped 1 base from V and 8 bases from J, with 8 bases between. The CDR3 consists of 12 residues. Written as DNA, the CDR3 is TGTGCCAGCAGCTTAGGTCAATCGGGCTACACCTTC. It is translated as CASSLGQSGYTF.

This clonotype has a count of ten or more. The chain has TRBV7-9 and TRBJ2-3, with D unclear. The V and J ends lost 3 bases and 6 bases respectively, with 13 bases between them. The CDR3 is made up of 14 amino acids. Germline lookup yields CDR1 SEHNR and CDR2 FQNEAQ (reference sequence). The CDR3: CASSLLDIPDTQYF. The DNA of the CDR3 is TGTGCCAGCAGCTTGTTGGATATACCGGATACGCAGTATTTT.

This clonotype was seen many times. The genes are TRBV2 and TRBJ1-1; no reliable D call. CDR3 size: 13 residues. Between the trimmed V and J ends, which lost 4 bases and 1 base, there was a span of 7 bases. Germline assignment: CDR1 SNHLY and CDR2 FYNNEI. The CDR3 region is CASSGAENTEAFF. Written as DNA, the CDR3 is TGTGCCAGCAGTGGGGCAGAGAACACTGAAGCTTTCTTT.

The rearrangement uses TRBV12-3 or TRBV12-4 and TRBJ1-1; 7 positions agree with TRBD1. Germline trimming cut 5 bases from V and 0 bases from J; bases unmatched to any gene: 3. The CDR3 contains 14 residues. The CDR3 protein is CASSLGQVNTEAFF. CDR3 coding DNA: TGTGCCAGCAGTCTTGGACAGGTGAACACTGAAGCTTTCTTT.